This T cell receptor beta chain was retrieved from a study of blood T cell repertoires in COVID-19. The protocol was immunoSEQ multiplex PCR, while the TCRdb copy is restricted to in-frame clones and leaves out a portion. Of about 370,000 clones listed, roughly 90% are singletons. CDR1 is PRHDT and CDR2 is FYEKMQ in the germline V gene (reference sequence). V was shortened by 5 bases and J by 2 bases, with 16 bases between the two germline ends. The CDR3 is made up of 15 amino acids. The sequence came from a woman aged 30 to 39 with COVID-19, enrolled during active disease. The chain couples TRBV13 to TRBJ2-7; D is possibly TRBD1 (6 bases). The sample was peripheral blood. CDR3 nucleotides: TGTGCCAGCAGCCCGCGACAGGCTCGCCCCTACGAGCAGTACTTC. Translation gives CASSPRQARPYEQYF.